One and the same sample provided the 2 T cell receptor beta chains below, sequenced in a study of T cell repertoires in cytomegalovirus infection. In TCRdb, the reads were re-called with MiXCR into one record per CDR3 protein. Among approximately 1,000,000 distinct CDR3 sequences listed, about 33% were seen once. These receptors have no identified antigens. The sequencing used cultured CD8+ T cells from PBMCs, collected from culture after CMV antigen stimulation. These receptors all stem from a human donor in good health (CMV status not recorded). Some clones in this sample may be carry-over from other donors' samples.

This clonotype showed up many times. The CDR3 DNA is TGTGCCAGCAGCAGTAGCGGGGGGTCCTACAATGAGCAGTTCTTC. Translation gives CASSSSGGSYNEQFF. The chain employs TRBV7-6 and TRBJ2-1; TRBD2 matches at 10 bases. The CDR3 has 15 amino acids. CDR1 is SGHVS, CDR2 FNYEAQ, per germline. V shed 5 bases and J 1 base; nucleotides not matched to a gene: 2.

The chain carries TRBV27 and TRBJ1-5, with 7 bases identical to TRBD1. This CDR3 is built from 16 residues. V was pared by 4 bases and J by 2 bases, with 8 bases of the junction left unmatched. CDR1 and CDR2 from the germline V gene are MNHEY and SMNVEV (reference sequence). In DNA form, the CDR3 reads TGTGCCAGCAGTTCCAGGGGGGGGGGTGGCAATCAGCCCCAGCATTTT. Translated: CASSSRGGGGNQPQHF.